The TCR beta chain under discussion was sequenced for a study of blood T cell repertoires in COVID-19 (dated by TCRdb to the early 2020s). About the full investigation: The collaborator samples originated in the United States, Italy and Spain and spanned the acute and convalescent phases of COVID-19. The prospective study material was composed of cDNA or gDNA derived from T cells, B-cell-depleted T cells, or PBMCs. Deeply sampled blood TCRbeta repertoires from subjects exposed to, actively infected with, or recovered from COVID-19 were included in the dataset. The repertoires were released in a freely available public database meant as a resource for research on the immune response to SARS-CoV-2. The samples were drawn from two sources: the first 160 participants of the ongoing ImmuneRACE study, and 1,254 subjects contributed by 6 global collaborators. Sample metadata almost always included a de-identified subject ID, COVID-19 status, age in years and sex. Where HLA class I and class II types were available, the types were taken from metadata supplied by the sample provider, not from assay-based typing. Study-wide findings and limitations: The quantity of clinical and demographic metadata differed by source and by participant and was supplied without curation.

With regard to this clone: Its target antigen remains unknown. Base qualities are not at hand, and no much larger clone is one base apart.

TCRbeta CDR3 regions were amplified from genomic DNA by means of the immunoSEQ Assay, a bias-controlled multiplex PCR. Per the source publication's procedure: The number of nucleated cells in each sample was estimated by amplification of reference gene primers within the assay. Sequence reads were collapsed and filtered to measure the absolute abundance of every unique TCRbeta CDR3 rearrangement. Productive Simpson clonality was computed per sample as the square root of Simpson's diversity index over productive rearrangements. Held by TCRdb, this immuneACCESS table contains in-frame sequences only and omits some clones. Under half of the omission traces to an unresolved V gene where checked; the cause of the rest is unknown. That table gives V, J and clone size, and the DNA gave D and trimming. The sample contains 85,000 to 130,000 clones, 85% to 90% of them found a single time. The top ten hold approximately 5.1% of the sample.

The germline V gene (reference sequence) specifies LGHDT as CDR1 and YNNKEL as CDR2. The CDR3 sequence holds 15 residues, the cysteine and phenylalanine included. The kept DNA is CDR3 alone, 45 bases in frame from the first base. The germline ends are 7 bases apart after V is trimmed by 0 bases and J by 1 base. Collaborating institutions collected whole blood in K2EDTA tubes following their own protocols. Collaborator samples were shipped for TCRbeta analysis as frozen whole blood, isolated PBMCs, or DNA extracted from either sample type. The clonotype originates from a human donor in a cohort sampled during active COVID-19. The chain is assembled from TRBV3-1 (or the pseudogene TRBV3-2) and TRBJ1-3; no D gene is confidently identified. The sample consisted of peripheral blood. The CDR3 in this case is CASSQETESGNTIYF. DNA sequence: TGTGCCAGCAGCCAAGAAACAGAGTCTGGAAACACCATATATTTT.